This is a list of T cell receptor beta chains from one sample in a study of blood T cell repertoires in COVID-19. Produced via immunoSEQ multiplex PCR; TCRdb's table is partial and in-frame only. The data hold almost 350,000 clones, with roughly 90% observed a single time. Sequencing was performed on PBMCs or T cells enriched from blood (not recorded which). These receptors originate from a woman aged 25 to 45 who had been exposed to COVID-19. Both conserved end residues are part of each CDR3. Fields, in order: D gene, clone size, V gene, J gene, CDR3 protein, CDR3 DNA. The D gene is left open where the match is weak. Expanded clones get a size class; other rows say once, few or many, or leave the size out.

d_gene: TRBD2
abundance: -
v_gene: TRBV9
j_gene: TRBJ2-1
CDR3aa: CASSLSGRSNEQFF
CDR3nt: TGTGCCAGCAGCCTCAGCGGGAGGTCCAATGAGCAGTTCTTC

d_gene: -
abundance: -
v_gene: TRBV11-1
j_gene: TRBJ2-2
CDR3aa: CASSQIRGKNTGELFF
CDR3nt: TGTGCCAGCAGCCAGATCCGAGGAAAGAACACCGGGGAGCTGTTTTTT

d_gene: -
abundance: -
v_gene: TRBV12-3/TRBV12-4
j_gene: TRBJ1-5
CDR3aa: CASSGQGNQPQHF
CDR3nt: TGTGCCAGCAGTGGTCAGGGGAATCAGCCCCAGCATTTT

d_gene: -
abundance: -
v_gene: TRBV29-1
j_gene: TRBJ2-3
CDR3aa: CSVPRAQDTRPDTQYF
CDR3nt: TGCAGCGTCCCCCGGGCACAGGACACCCGACCTGATACGCAGTATTTT

d_gene: -
abundance: -
v_gene: TRBV10-1
j_gene: TRBJ2-1
CDR3aa: CASSDRTTGESEQFF
CDR3nt: TGCGCCAGCAGTGACCGGACTACGGGGGAGAGTGAGCAGTTCTTC

d_gene: -
abundance: -
v_gene: TRBV30
j_gene: TRBJ2-5
CDR3aa: CAWSVQTLRGQRRETQYF
CDR3nt: TGTGCCTGGAGTGTACAAACCTTAAGAGGACAGCGAAGGGAGACCCAGTACTTC

d_gene: -
abundance: -
v_gene: TRBV18
j_gene: TRBJ2-7
CDR3aa: CASSPQSYEQYF
CDR3nt: TGTGCCAGCTCACCTCAATCCTACGAGCAGTACTTC

d_gene: -
abundance: -
v_gene: TRBV12-3/TRBV12-4
j_gene: TRBJ1-2
CDR3aa: CASSTGREYGYTF
CDR3nt: TGTGCCAGCAGTACCGGGAGGGAGTATGGCTACACCTTC

d_gene: -
abundance: -
v_gene: TRBV6-1
j_gene: TRBJ2-5
CDR3aa: CASSERETQYF
CDR3nt: TGTGCCAGCAGTGAACGGGAGACCCAGTACTTC

d_gene: TRBD1
abundance: -
v_gene: TRBV10-3
j_gene: TRBJ2-7
CDR3aa: CAISDRDRGSYEQYF
CDR3nt: TGTGCCATCAGTGACAGGGACAGGGGTTCCTACGAGCAGTACTTC

d_gene: -
abundance: -
v_gene: TRBV6-5
j_gene: TRBJ2-1
CDR3aa: CASSTTQATYNEQFF
CDR3nt: TGTGCCAGCAGTACTACTCAAGCCACCTACAATGAGCAGTTCTTC

d_gene: -
abundance: -
v_gene: TRBV2
j_gene: TRBJ1-3
CDR3aa: CASGSAISGNTIYF
CDR3nt: TGTGCCAGCGGATCAGCGATCTCTGGAAACACCATATATTTT

d_gene: -
abundance: few
v_gene: TRBV3-1/TRBV3-2
j_gene: TRBJ1-6
CDR3aa: CASSRGDSPLHF
CDR3nt: TGTGCCAGCAGCCGGGGCGATTCACCCCTCCACTTT

d_gene: TRBD1
abundance: few
v_gene: TRBV12-5
j_gene: TRBJ1-5
CDR3aa: CASGLQGQGAHQPQHF
CDR3nt: TGTGCTAGTGGTTTACAGGGACAGGGGGCTCATCAGCCCCAGCATTTT

d_gene: TRBD2
abundance: -
v_gene: TRBV3-1/TRBV3-2
j_gene: TRBJ2-1
CDR3aa: CASSPGLAEINEQFF
CDR3nt: TGTGCCAGCAGCCCGGGACTAGCGGAGATCAATGAGCAGTTCTTC

d_gene: -
abundance: -
v_gene: TRBV7-9
j_gene: TRBJ1-3
CDR3aa: CASRTVGNTIYF
CDR3nt: TGTGCCAGCAGGACAGTTGGAAACACCATATATTTT

d_gene: -
abundance: -
v_gene: TRBV30
j_gene: TRBJ1-2
CDR3aa: CAWTRGGANYGYTF
CDR3nt: TGTGCCTGGACCCGAGGGGGAGCTAACTATGGCTACACCTTC

d_gene: -
abundance: -
v_gene: TRBV5-1
j_gene: TRBJ2-7
CDR3aa: CASSSVPYEQYF
CDR3nt: TGCGCCAGCAGCTCGGTTCCTTACGAGCAGTACTTC

d_gene: -
abundance: once
v_gene: TRBV18
j_gene: TRBJ2-1
CDR3aa: CASSPPVSYNEQFF
CDR3nt: TGTGCCAGCTCACCACCCGTTTCCTACAATGAGCAGTTCTTC

d_gene: -
abundance: -
v_gene: TRBV19
j_gene: TRBJ2-5
CDR3aa: CASSIGMGGETQYF
CDR3nt: TGTGCCAGTAGTATAGGGATGGGGGGAGAGACCCAGTACTTC

d_gene: TRBD1
abundance: -
v_gene: TRBV6-5
j_gene: TRBJ1-1
CDR3aa: CASSLQGRGPEAFF
CDR3nt: TGTGCCAGCAGTTTACAGGGAAGGGGGCCTGAAGCTTTCTTT

d_gene: TRBD2
abundance: -
v_gene: TRBV6-5
j_gene: TRBJ2-5
CDR3aa: CASSNGGRYETQYF
CDR3nt: TGTGCCAGCAGTAATGGCGGGAGATATGAGACCCAGTACTTC

d_gene: TRBD2
abundance: -
v_gene: TRBV11-3
j_gene: TRBJ2-5
CDR3aa: CASIDPSSGSAETQYF
CDR3nt: TGTGCCAGCATCGACCCCTCAAGCGGGAGTGCAGAGACCCAGTACTTC

d_gene: -
abundance: -
v_gene: TRBV27
j_gene: TRBJ1-4
CDR3aa: CASSFKGDEKLFF
CDR3nt: TGTGCCAGCAGTTTCAAAGGGGATGAAAAACTGTTTTTT

d_gene: TRBD1
abundance: -
v_gene: TRBV12-5
j_gene: TRBJ1-2
CDR3aa: CASGLSPDRGVGYGYTF
CDR3nt: TGTGCTAGTGGTTTGTCCCCGGACAGGGGGGTAGGATATGGCTACACCTTC

d_gene: TRBD1
abundance: -
v_gene: TRBV5-1
j_gene: TRBJ1-2
CDR3aa: CASSVTGGADYGYTF
CDR3nt: TGCGCCAGCAGCGTGACAGGGGGAGCTGACTATGGCTACACCTTC

d_gene: -
abundance: -
v_gene: TRBV2
j_gene: TRBJ2-3
CDR3aa: CASNAVTPTDTQYF
CDR3nt: TGTGCCAGCAATGCGGTTACACCCACAGATACGCAGTATTTT

d_gene: -
abundance: -
v_gene: TRBV11-3
j_gene: TRBJ1-1
CDR3aa: CASSEHGAANTEAFF
CDR3nt: TGTGCCTCTAGCGAACATGGGGCGGCGAACACTGAAGCTTTCTTT

d_gene: -
abundance: -
v_gene: TRBV5-1
j_gene: TRBJ1-1
CDR3aa: CASSLEQGGTEAFF
CDR3nt: TGCGCCAGCAGCTTAGAACAGGGAGGGACTGAAGCTTTCTTT

d_gene: TRBD2
abundance: -
v_gene: TRBV18
j_gene: TRBJ2-7
CDR3aa: CASSPLADVSSYEQYF
CDR3nt: TGTGCCAGCTCACCGCTAGCGGACGTTAGCTCCTACGAGCAGTACTTC

d_gene: -
abundance: -
v_gene: TRBV5-1
j_gene: TRBJ2-1
CDR3aa: CASSLGADPNEQFF
CDR3nt: TGCGCCAGCAGCCTGGGGGCCGATCCTAATGAGCAGTTCTTC

d_gene: -
abundance: -
v_gene: TRBV10-3
j_gene: TRBJ2-7
CDR3aa: CASRGRTYEQYF
CDR3nt: TGTGCCTCCAGGGGCAGAACCTACGAGCAGTACTTC

d_gene: TRBD1
abundance: -
v_gene: TRBV6-5
j_gene: TRBJ1-2
CDR3aa: CASSPGGQGYTF
CDR3nt: TGTGCCAGCAGTCCAGGGGGCCAAGGCTACACCTTC

d_gene: -
abundance: -
v_gene: TRBV6-5
j_gene: TRBJ2-7
CDR3aa: CASSYVGESYEQYF
CDR3nt: TGTGCCAGCAGTTACGTCGGGGAGTCCTACGAGCAGTACTTC

d_gene: TRBD1
abundance: -
v_gene: TRBV27
j_gene: TRBJ1-2
CDR3aa: CASSLSQASGTAYGYTF
CDR3nt: TGTGCCAGCAGTTTATCTCAGGCGTCGGGGACAGCTTATGGCTACACCTTC

d_gene: TRBD2
abundance: -
v_gene: TRBV19
j_gene: TRBJ2-1
CDR3aa: CASSIPSGSSYNEQFF
CDR3nt: TGTGCCAGTAGTATACCTAGCGGGAGCTCCTACAATGAGCAGTTCTTC

d_gene: -
abundance: -
v_gene: TRBV30
j_gene: TRBJ1-5
CDR3aa: CAWSVLSNQPQHF
CDR3nt: TGTGCCTGGAGTGTTCTTAGCAATCAGCCCCAGCATTTT

d_gene: -
abundance: -
v_gene: TRBV19
j_gene: TRBJ1-6
CDR3aa: CASRGEHRYNSPLHF
CDR3nt: TGTGCCAGTCGGGGGGAACATCGGTATAATTCACCCCTCCACTTT

d_gene: -
abundance: -
v_gene: TRBV18
j_gene: TRBJ2-7
CDR3aa: CASSSREGPYEQYF
CDR3nt: TGTGCCAGCTCTTCCAGGGAAGGGCCTTACGAGCAGTACTTC

d_gene: TRBD1
abundance: once
v_gene: TRBV25-1
j_gene: TRBJ1-6
CDR3aa: CASREAGQANSPLHF
CDR3nt: TGTGCCAGCAGAGAAGCGGGACAGGCGAATTCACCCCTCCACTTT

d_gene: TRBD1
abundance: -
v_gene: TRBV6-1
j_gene: TRBJ2-3
CDR3aa: CASSEALIISTGGRADTQYF
CDR3nt: TGTGCCAGCAGTGAAGCCCTTATAATATCGACAGGGGGTAGGGCAGATACGCAGTATTTT

d_gene: TRBD1
abundance: -
v_gene: TRBV30
j_gene: TRBJ2-7
CDR3aa: CAWSPGQGPTEEQYF
CDR3nt: TGTGCCTGGAGTCCCGGACAGGGCCCTACGGAGGAGCAGTACTTC

d_gene: TRBD1
abundance: -
v_gene: TRBV19
j_gene: TRBJ2-7
CDR3aa: CASRRRQGNSEQYF
CDR3nt: TGTGCCAGTAGGCGTCGACAGGGGAACAGCGAGCAGTACTTC

d_gene: TRBD1
abundance: -
v_gene: TRBV6-1
j_gene: TRBJ2-5
CDR3aa: CASSEPAGGTGGRETQYF
CDR3nt: TGTGCCAGCAGTGAACCCGCAGGGGGGACAGGGGGACGAGAGACCCAGTACTTC

d_gene: TRBD2
abundance: -
v_gene: TRBV7-8
j_gene: TRBJ2-7
CDR3aa: CASSLVVLAGGTHEQYF
CDR3nt: TGTGCCAGCAGCTTAGTTGTACTAGCGGGAGGTACCCACGAGCAGTACTTC

d_gene: -
abundance: -
v_gene: TRBV7-3
j_gene: TRBJ1-3
CDR3aa: CASSYRDGNTIYF
CDR3nt: TGTGCCAGCAGCTACAGGGATGGAAACACCATATATTTT

d_gene: TRBD1
abundance: -
v_gene: TRBV2
j_gene: TRBJ2-7
CDR3aa: CASSGQGASVTYEQYF
CDR3nt: TGTGCCAGCAGTGGACAGGGGGCTAGCGTAACCTACGAGCAGTACTTC